This entry concerns a single T cell receptor beta chain. Its target is not known. The donors, healthy adults who were HIV-negative, had experienced no recent acute infections or vaccinations. In the CD4+ fraction, cells were divided into CD45RA+ naive and CD45RA-negative memory subsets. The data derive from a study of shared clonotypes between healthy human individuals. Study-wide points: Non-shared clonotypes displayed generation probabilities falling below those of clonotypes present in all four donors.

Germline V CDR1 and CDR2: SGHNT, YYREEE (reference sequence). This CDR3 has 12 amino acids. Clones were sequenced by immunoSEQ multiplex PCR, and TCRdb holds only the in-frame ones, with some missing. The sample holds 1 million to 1.2 million clones, 60% to 80% seen once. This chain links TRBV5-4 with TRBJ2-5; D remains unclear. Matching the DNA end better, TRBJ2-7 makes the J call doubtful. This TCR came from a man aged 18 to 30 in good health. Some clones in this sample may be carry-over from other donors' samples. What was sequenced was memory CD4+ T cells from PBMCs. Subset specified: CD45RA-negative fraction. The CDR3, as DNA: TGTGCCAGCAGCTTGCCCCTACACGAGCAGTACTTC. It is translated as CASSLPLHEQYF.